This TCR beta chain was identified in a study of shared clonotypes between healthy human individuals. General study findings and limits: Around 4.9% of naive CD4 clonotypes were shared across a few donors.

V shed 6 bases and J shed 3 bases, with 11 bases lying between them. The CDR3 has 12 residues. The germline V gene encodes CDR1 SQVTM and CDR2 ANQGSEA. Sequencing used immunoSEQ multiplex PCR; TCRdb keeps in-frame clones, though not all of them. There are about 2.4 million clones in the sample; roughly 93% occur only once, and 0.35% to 0.45% lies in the top ten. The sample holds a few counts of this clone. Antigen unknown. Other DNA sequences within the sample encode an identical CDR3. The gene calls are TRBV29-1 and TRBJ1-1; D is uncertain. Sequencing was done on a sample of naive CD4+ T cells from PBMCs. Noted subset: CD45RA+ positively selected. This TCR was sampled from a young man in good health. Some clones in this sample may be carry-over from other donors' samples. DNA of the CDR3: TGCAGCGTCGCCTATAGGGACACTGAAGCTTTCTTT. Its translation is CSVAYRDTEAFF.